This T cell receptor beta chain was obtained from a study of control samples from healthy donors and cancer patients. V lost 3 bases and J lost 3; bases outside the gene matches: 6. The CDR3 loop spans 15 amino acids. CDR1 SGDLS and CDR2 YYNGEE come from the germline V gene. Produced via immunoSEQ multiplex PCR; TCRdb's table is partial and in-frame only. Of under 70,000 clones listed, approximately 90% are singletons. The receptor was derived from a woman aged 50 to 60 with colorectal cancer. Sequencing was carried out using PBMCs. The rearrangement uses TRBV9 and TRBJ2-5; 9 bases map to TRBD2. The CDR3 protein is CASSERTSAEETQYF. CDR3 coding DNA: TGTGCCAGCAGCGAACGGACTAGCGCCGAAGAGACCCAGTACTTC.